These 14 T cell receptor beta chains were sequenced from one sample in a study of shared clonotypes between healthy human individuals. Using immunoSEQ multiplex PCR, the repertoire was profiled, and TCRdb retains in-frame clones only, with some absent. The sample carries 1.6 million or so clones, roughly 96% recorded once. The sequencing sample was made of naive CD4+ T cells sorted from blood. Subset given: CD45RA+ positively selected. The origin of the receptors is a young man in good health.

This sequence joins TRBV2 and TRBJ2-3; D is uncertain. This CDR3 is built from 11 residues. Trimming removed 7 bases at V and 6 bases at J, with 8 bases between. The germline V gene encodes CDR1 SNHLY and CDR2 FYNNEI. The CDR3 spells CASNFGDTQYF. CDR3 nucleotide sequence: TGTGCCAGCAATTTTGGGGATACGCAGTATTTT.

The chain joins TRBV19 to TRBJ1-4; D remains ambiguous. Germline V gene data show CDR1 as LNHDA and CDR2 as SQIVND (reference sequence). The ends were cut back, 6 bases at V and 0 bases at J, with 11 bases in the middle. This CDR3 region has 15 residues. The CDR3 DNA is TGTGCCAGTAGGGGAAGACTGGCAACTAATGAAAAACTGTTTTTT. Protein sequence: CASRGRLATNEKLFF.

The rearrangement links TRBV7-9 to TRBJ2-2; 8 nucleotides match TRBD2. Germline assignment: CDR1 SEHNR and CDR2 FQNEAQ (reference sequence). This CDR3 region has 18 residues. Trimming removed 0 bases from V and 1 base from J; junction bases left unmatched: 7. CDR3 in amino acids: CASSLAPVGRGNTGELFF. The CDR3 bases are TGTGCCAGCAGCTTAGCGCCTGTCGGGAGGGGGAACACCGGGGAGCTGTTTTTT.

The chain carries TRBV10-1 and TRBJ2-1; the D is unclear. Trimming cost V 3 bases and J 3 bases, with 6 bases left between them. This CDR3 comprises 13 residues. Germline V CDR1 and CDR2: WNHNN, SYGVQD (reference sequence). In nucleotides, the CDR3 is TGCGCCAGCAGTGAAGGCTACTACAATGAGCAGTTCTTC. This sequence encodes CASSEGYYNEQFF.

The chain recombines TRBV5-1 with TRBJ2-2; D may match TRBD1 or TRBD2 (5 bases each). Per germline, CDR1 SGHRS and CDR2 YFSETQ. Trimming stripped 3 bases from V and 0 bases from J, with 6 bases between. CDR3 length: 14 residues. CDR3 region: CASSWDPNTGELFF. In DNA, the CDR3 is TGCGCCAGCAGCTGGGACCCGAACACCGGGGAGCTGTTTTTT.

The gene calls are TRBV28 and TRBJ2-7; the match to TRBD2 covers 9 bases. The CDR3 totals 15 residues. CDR1 MDHEN and CDR2 SYDVKM come from the germline V gene. V lost 5 bases to trimming and J lost 6 bases; unmatched junction nucleotides: 11. CDR3 bases: TGTGCCAGCAGTCCCCCCGCTAGCGGGACCAGCGAGCAGTACTTC. Its protein is CASSPPASGTSEQYF.

The V and J genes are TRBV28 and TRBJ2-5; D is possibly TRBD2 (6 bases). The ends were cut back, 3 bases at V and 5 bases at J, with 13 bases in the middle. Germline CDR1 and CDR2: MDHEN and SYDVKM. The CDR3 contains 14 residues. CDR3 bases: TGTGCCAGCAGTTTCCCTCAGACTAGGGAGACCCAGTACTTC. Protein product: CASSFPQTRETQYF.

The CDR3 spells CAISGGSVAYGYTF. CDR3 DNA: TGTGCCATCAGTGGCGGTAGTGTGGCTTATGGCTACACCTTC. The rearrangement uses TRBV10-3 and TRBJ1-2; no clear D gene. CDR1 and CDR2 (germline): ENHRY, SYGVKD. Trimming left V 4 bases short and J 5 bases short, with 14 bases between. The CDR3 is 14 amino acids.

The rearrangement uses TRBV5-4 and TRBJ2-1, with a tentative D call TRBD2 (5 bases). Germline loops: CDR1 SGHNT, CDR2 YYREEE (reference sequence). There are 14 residues in the CDR3. Trimming removed 2 bases at V and 7 bases at J, with 13 bases between. The CDR3 spells CASSFDTGKNEQFF. The CDR3, as DNA: TGTGCCAGCAGCTTTGATACCGGGAAAAATGAGCAGTTCTTC.

V and J are TRBV15 and TRBJ1-1; possibly TRBD1 for D (5 bases). Looked up from germline, CDR1 is LNHNV and CDR2 is YYDKDF (reference sequence). The CDR3 length is 14 residues. V gave up 6 bases and J gave up 2 bases, with 13 bases separating them. The CDR3 DNA follows: TGTGCCACCAGTGTGGTTACAGGAAACACTGAAGCTTTCTTT. Amino acid sequence: CATSVVTGNTEAFF. Using reference TRBV15 and TRBJ1-1 for the parts outside the CDR3, the full variable domain is DAMVIQNPRYQVTQFGKPVTLSCSQTLNHNVMYWYQQKSSQAPKLLFHYYDKDFNNEADTPDNFQSRRPNTSFCFLDIRSPGLGDTAMYLCATSVVTGNTEAFFGQGTRLTVV.

V usage is TRBV5-1 and J usage is TRBJ2-3; no clear D. Deletions cut 4 bases from V and 0 bases from J, with 6 bases between. Germline V CDR1 and CDR2: SGHRS, YFSETQ. CDR3 length equals 13 residues. CDR3 DNA sequence: TGCGCCAGCAGCATATTTAGCACAGATACGCAGTATTTT. Amino acid sequence: CASSIFSTDTQYF.

This chain uses TRBV2 with TRBJ2-2; D is ambiguous. V shed 5 bases and J shed 7 bases, with 5 bases lying between them. The CDR3 totals 11 residues. Germline V CDR1 and CDR2: SNHLY, FYNNEI. Here the CDR3 DNA reads TGTGCCAGCAGTTATCACGGGGAGCTGTTTTTT. Translation gives CASSYHGELFF.

The chain couples TRBV5-6 to TRBJ1-1; 8 positions match TRBD1. Germline V gene data show CDR1 as SGHDT and CDR2 as YYEEEE. V lost 4 bases and J lost 3; bases outside the gene matches: 11. CDR3 length: 16 amino acids. CDR3 in DNA: TGTGCCAGCAGCAGGGGAATACAACAGGGGGACACTGAAGCTTTCTTT. Its protein product is CASSRGIQQGDTEAFF.

The gene calls are TRBV7-8 and TRBJ2-7, with D possibly being TRBD2 (5 bases). Looked up from germline, CDR1 is SGHVS and CDR2 is FQNEAQ. V was pared by 8 bases and J by 2 bases, with 22 bases between. The CDR3 length is 16 residues. CDR3 protein: CASGAWETVKAYEQYF. For the CDR3, the DNA is TGTGCCAGCGGAGCCTGGGAGACCGTAAAGGCCTACGAGCAGTACTTC.